The entry that follows covers one TCR beta chain sequence. As yet, its antigen is unknown. One junction end does not reproduce the germline sequence, and a read error may be involved. No treatment had been given to any patient before thyroid surgery. The sample is drawn from a study of metastatic and nonmetastatic thyroid tumors. Study information: Comparative analysis of repertoires was undertaken across blood and tumor or nodule tissue obtained from malignant and benign thyroid patients. Study-level points and caveats: The study reportedly found significantly higher TCR beta diversity in malignant thyroid tumors than benign nodules, in blood and tumor.

Authors' data handling: CDR3 was compared across clinicopathological groups, and the resulting differences were used to build a distant-metastasis classifier for papillary thyroid cancer. TCRdb re-processed the PCR reads through MiXCR. None of the V and J calls come from the authors' own analysis; TCRdb made them. The sample includes some 23,000 clones, about 20% of them seen just once. The CDR3 consists of 15 residues. Germline CDR1 and CDR2: SGHTA and FQGTGA. The chain carries TRBV7-3 and TRBJ2-5; D unresolved. Sequencing was carried out using blood. The clonotype originates from a female donor with papillary thyroid cancer or a benign thyroid nodule (not recorded which). Some clones in this sample may be carry-over from other donors' samples. In DNA form, the CDR3 reads TGCGCCAGCAGCTTATCGTCGGCAGCACAAGAGACCCAGTACTTC. This codes for CASSLSSAAQETQYF.